The following is a T cell receptor beta chain sequence with its context. This clonotype is considered large (0.1 to 1%). The antigen it recognizes is unknown. No much larger clone exists at a distance of one base, and base qualities are not known. Sequences MGHRA (CDR1) and YSYEKL (CDR2) are obtained from the germline V gene. Reading from cysteine to phenylalanine, the CDR3 counts 13 amino acids. Here the CDR3 DNA is all that survives: 39 bases in frame from base 1. V is cut by 4 bases and J by 7 bases, and the space between the germline ends is 13 bases. The sample is drawn from a study of regulatory and conventional T cells in breast cancer (dated by TCRdb to about 2015). The library was prepared using PCR. The instrument given in TCRdb is Illumina MiSeq. TCRdb reanalyzed the raw reads on its own, using fastp at Q25 for trimming and MiXCR for clone calling, and kept in-frame beta chains. Duplicate CDR3 protein sequences are folded into a single record with the most common DNA and genes. The sample table contains approximately 1,000 distinct CDR3 sequences; only one count was recorded for around 28% of them. The ten largest clones capture around 25% of the sample.

The specimen sequenced was conventional T cells from blood. The receptor comes from a female donor with breast cancer. The rearrangement combines TRBV4-1 with TRBJ1-2; no D gene is confidently identified. The DNA sequence is given as TGCGCCAGCAGCCCGCCCACCCTTGCTGGCTACACCTTC. Translated, it reads CASSPPTLAGYTF.